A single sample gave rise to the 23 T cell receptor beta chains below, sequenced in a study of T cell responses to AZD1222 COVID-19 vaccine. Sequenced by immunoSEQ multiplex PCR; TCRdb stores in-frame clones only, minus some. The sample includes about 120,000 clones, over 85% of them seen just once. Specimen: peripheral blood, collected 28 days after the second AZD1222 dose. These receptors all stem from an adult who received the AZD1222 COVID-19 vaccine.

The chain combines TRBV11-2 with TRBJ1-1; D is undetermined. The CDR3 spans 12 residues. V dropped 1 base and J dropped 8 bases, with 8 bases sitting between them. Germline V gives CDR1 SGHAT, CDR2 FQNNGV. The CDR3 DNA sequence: TGTGCCAGCAGCTTAGCGGCATCAGAAGCTTTCTTT. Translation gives CASSLAASEAFF.

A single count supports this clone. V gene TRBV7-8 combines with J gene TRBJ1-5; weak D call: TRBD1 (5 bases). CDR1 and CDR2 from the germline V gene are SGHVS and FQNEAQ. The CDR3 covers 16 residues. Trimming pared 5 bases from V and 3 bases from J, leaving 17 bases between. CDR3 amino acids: CASSRWGGTNNQPQHF. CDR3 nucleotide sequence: TGTGCCAGCAGCCGCTGGGGAGGGACCAACAATCAGCCCCAGCATTTT. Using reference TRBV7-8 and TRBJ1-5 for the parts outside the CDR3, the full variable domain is GAGVSQSPRYKVAKRGQDVALRCDPISGHVSLFWYQQALGQGPEFLTYFQNEAQLDKSGLPSDRFFAERPEGSVSTLKIQRTQQEDSAVYLCASSRWGGTNNQPQHFGDGTRLSIL.

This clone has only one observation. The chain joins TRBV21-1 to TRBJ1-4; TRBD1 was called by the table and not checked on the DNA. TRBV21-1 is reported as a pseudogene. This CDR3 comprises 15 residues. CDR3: CASSMDRGQSEKLFF. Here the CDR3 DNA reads TGTGCCAGCAGCATGGACAGGGGGCAAAGTGAAAAACTGTTTTTT.

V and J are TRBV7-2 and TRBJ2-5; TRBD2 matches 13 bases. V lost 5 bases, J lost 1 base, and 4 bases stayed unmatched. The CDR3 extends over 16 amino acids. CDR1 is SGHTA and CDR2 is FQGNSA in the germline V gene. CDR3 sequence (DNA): TGTGCCAGCAGCACAACTAGCGGGGGGGCCCAAGAGACCCAGTACTTC. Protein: CASSTTSGGAQETQYF.

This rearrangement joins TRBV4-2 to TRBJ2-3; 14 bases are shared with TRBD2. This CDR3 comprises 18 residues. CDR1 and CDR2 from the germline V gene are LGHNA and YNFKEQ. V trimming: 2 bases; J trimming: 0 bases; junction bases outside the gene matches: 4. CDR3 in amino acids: CASSQSGLAGDSTDTQYF. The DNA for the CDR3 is TGTGCCAGCAGCCAATCGGGACTAGCGGGAGATAGCACAGATACGCAGTATTTT.

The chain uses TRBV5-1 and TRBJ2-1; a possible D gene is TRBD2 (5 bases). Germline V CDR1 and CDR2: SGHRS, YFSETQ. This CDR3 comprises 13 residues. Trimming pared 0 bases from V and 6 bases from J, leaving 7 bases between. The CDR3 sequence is CASSLVEGNEQFF. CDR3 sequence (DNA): TGCGCCAGCAGCTTGGTAGAGGGCAATGAGCAGTTCTTC. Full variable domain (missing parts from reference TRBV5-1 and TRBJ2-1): KAGVTQTPRYLIKTRGQQVTLSCSPISGHRSVSWYQQTPGQGLQFLFEYFSETQRNKGNFPGRFSGRQFSNSRSEMNVSTLELGDSALYLCASSLVEGNEQFFGPGTRLTVL.

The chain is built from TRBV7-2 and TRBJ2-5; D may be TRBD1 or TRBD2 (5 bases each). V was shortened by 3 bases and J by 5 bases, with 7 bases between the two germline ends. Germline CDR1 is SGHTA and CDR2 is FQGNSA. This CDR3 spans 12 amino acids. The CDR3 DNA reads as TGTGCCAGCAGCTTGGGACGTGAGACCCAGTACTTC. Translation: CASSLGRETQYF.

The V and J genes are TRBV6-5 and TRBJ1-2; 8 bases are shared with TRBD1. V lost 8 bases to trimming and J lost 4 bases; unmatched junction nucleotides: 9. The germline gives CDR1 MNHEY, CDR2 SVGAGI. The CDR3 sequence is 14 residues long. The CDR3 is CASATGGFGYGYTF. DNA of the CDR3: TGTGCCAGCGCCACAGGGGGTTTCGGCTATGGCTACACCTTC.

The CDR3, as DNA: TGTGCCAGCTCACCACTCGTCCCAGGGCCTTCCTCTGGAAACACCATATATTTT. Amino acid sequence: CASSPLVPGPSSGNTIYF. This chain connects TRBV18 to TRBJ1-3; D may be TRBD1 (5 bases). CDR1 is KGHSH and CDR2 is LQKENI in the germline V gene. This CDR3 is 18 amino acids long. Trimming stripped 1 base from V and 0 bases from J, with 16 bases between.

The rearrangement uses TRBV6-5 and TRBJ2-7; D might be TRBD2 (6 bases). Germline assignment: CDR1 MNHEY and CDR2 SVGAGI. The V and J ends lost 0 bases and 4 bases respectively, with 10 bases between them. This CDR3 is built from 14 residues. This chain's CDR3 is CASSYSGDSYEQYF. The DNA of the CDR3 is TGTGCCAGCAGTTACTCGGGGGACTCATACGAGCAGTACTTC.

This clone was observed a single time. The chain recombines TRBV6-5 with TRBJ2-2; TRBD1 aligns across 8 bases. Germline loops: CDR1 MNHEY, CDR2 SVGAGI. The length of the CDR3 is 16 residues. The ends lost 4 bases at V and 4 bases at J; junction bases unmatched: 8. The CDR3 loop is CASSSRQGSVTGELFF. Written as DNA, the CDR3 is TGTGCCAGCAGTTCCCGACAGGGGTCGGTCACCGGGGAGCTGTTTTTT.

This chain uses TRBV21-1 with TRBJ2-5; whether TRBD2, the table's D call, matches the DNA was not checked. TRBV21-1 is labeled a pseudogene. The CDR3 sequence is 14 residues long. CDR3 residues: CASSPRCIQETQYF. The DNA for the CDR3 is TGTGCCAGCAGCCCCCGGTGCATCCAAGAGACCCAGTACTTC.

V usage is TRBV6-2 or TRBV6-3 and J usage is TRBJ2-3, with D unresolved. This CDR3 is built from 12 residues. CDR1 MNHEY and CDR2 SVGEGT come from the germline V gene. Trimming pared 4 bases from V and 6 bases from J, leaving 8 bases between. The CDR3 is CASSFFWDTQYF. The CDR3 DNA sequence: TGTGCCAGCAGTTTCTTCTGGGATACGCAGTATTTT.

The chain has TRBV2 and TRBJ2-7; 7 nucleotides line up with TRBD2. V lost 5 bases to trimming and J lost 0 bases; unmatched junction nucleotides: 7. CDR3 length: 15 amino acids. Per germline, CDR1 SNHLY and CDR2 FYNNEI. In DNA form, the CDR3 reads TGTGCCAGCAGTTTGACTAGCAGGAGCTCCTACGAGCAGTACTTC. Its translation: CASSLTSRSSYEQYF.

CDR3 bases: TGCGCCAGCACCCTGAGGAAGGGAAGTAGTTTTGGCTACACCTTC. It translates to CASTLRKGSSFGYTF. The chain recombines TRBV23-1 with TRBJ1-2, with unresolved D. TRBV23-1 qualifies as an ORF whose function is uncertain. The CDR3 runs 15 residues. V was trimmed by 7 bases and J by 7 bases, leaving 22 bases between them.

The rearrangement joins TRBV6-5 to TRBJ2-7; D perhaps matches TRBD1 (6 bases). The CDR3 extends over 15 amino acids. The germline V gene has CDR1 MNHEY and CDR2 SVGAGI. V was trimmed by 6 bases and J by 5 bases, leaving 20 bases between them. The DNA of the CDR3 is TGTGCCAGCAGACTGACAGGAACCGGGATCCACGAGCAGTACTTC. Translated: CASRLTGTGIHEQYF.

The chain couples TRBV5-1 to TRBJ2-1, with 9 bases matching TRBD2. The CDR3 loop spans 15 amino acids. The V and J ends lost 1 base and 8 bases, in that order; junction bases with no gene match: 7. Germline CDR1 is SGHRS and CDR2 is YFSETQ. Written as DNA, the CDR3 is TGCGCCAGCAGCTTGCGGCCGGGACTAGCAGATGAGCAGTTCTTC. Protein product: CASSLRPGLADEQFF. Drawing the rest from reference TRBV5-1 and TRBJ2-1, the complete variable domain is KAGVTQTPRYLIKTRGQQVTLSCSPISGHRSVSWYQQTPGQGLQFLFEYFSETQRNKGNFPGRFSGRQFSNSRSEMNVSTLELGDSALYLCASSLRPGLADEQFFGPGTRLTVL.

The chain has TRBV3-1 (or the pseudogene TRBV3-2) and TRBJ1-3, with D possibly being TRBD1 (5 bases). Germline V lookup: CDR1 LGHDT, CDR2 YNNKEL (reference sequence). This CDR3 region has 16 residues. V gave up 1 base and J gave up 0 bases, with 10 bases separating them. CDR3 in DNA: TGTGCCAGCAGCCAAGGCGGGGGAAGCTCTGGAAACACCATATATTTT. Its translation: CASSQGGGSSGNTIYF.

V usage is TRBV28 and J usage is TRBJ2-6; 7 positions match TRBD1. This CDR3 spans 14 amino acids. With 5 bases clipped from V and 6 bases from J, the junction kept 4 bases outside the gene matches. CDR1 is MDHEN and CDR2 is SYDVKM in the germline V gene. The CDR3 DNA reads TGTGCCAGCAGTAGTACAGGGGAGGCCAACGTCCTGACTTTC. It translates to CASSSTGEANVLTF.

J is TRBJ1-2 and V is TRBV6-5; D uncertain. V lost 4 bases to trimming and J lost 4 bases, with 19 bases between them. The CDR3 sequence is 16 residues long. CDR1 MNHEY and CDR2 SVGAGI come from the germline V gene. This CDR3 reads CASSSPGGRPSYGYTF. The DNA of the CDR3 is TGTGCCAGCAGTTCCCCTGGCGGACGACCATCCTATGGCTACACCTTC.

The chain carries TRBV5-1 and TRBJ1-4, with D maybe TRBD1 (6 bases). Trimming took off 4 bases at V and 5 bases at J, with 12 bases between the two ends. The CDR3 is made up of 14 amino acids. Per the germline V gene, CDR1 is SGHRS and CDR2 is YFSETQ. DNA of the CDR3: TGCGCCAGCAGCGAAGGACAGCCAAATGAAAAACTGTTTTTT. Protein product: CASSEGQPNEKLFF. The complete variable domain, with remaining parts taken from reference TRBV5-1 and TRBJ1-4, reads KAGVTQTPRYLIKTRGQQVTLSCSPISGHRSVSWYQQTPGQGLQFLFEYFSETQRNKGNFPGRFSGRQFSNSRSEMNVSTLELGDSALYLCASSEGQPNEKLFFGSGTQLSVL.

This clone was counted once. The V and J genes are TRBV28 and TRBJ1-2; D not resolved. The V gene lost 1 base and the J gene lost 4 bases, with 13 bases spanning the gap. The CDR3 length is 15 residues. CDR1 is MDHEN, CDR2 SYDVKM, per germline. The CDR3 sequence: CASSLSLEFIYGYTF. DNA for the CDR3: TGTGCCAGCAGTTTATCTTTGGAGTTTATCTATGGCTACACCTTC.

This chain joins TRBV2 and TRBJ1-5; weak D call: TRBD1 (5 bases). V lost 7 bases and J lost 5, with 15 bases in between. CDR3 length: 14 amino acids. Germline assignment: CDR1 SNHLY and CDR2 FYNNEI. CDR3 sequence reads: CASNQWGGHQPQHF. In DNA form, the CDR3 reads TGTGCCAGCAATCAGTGGGGGGGTCATCAGCCCCAGCATTTT.